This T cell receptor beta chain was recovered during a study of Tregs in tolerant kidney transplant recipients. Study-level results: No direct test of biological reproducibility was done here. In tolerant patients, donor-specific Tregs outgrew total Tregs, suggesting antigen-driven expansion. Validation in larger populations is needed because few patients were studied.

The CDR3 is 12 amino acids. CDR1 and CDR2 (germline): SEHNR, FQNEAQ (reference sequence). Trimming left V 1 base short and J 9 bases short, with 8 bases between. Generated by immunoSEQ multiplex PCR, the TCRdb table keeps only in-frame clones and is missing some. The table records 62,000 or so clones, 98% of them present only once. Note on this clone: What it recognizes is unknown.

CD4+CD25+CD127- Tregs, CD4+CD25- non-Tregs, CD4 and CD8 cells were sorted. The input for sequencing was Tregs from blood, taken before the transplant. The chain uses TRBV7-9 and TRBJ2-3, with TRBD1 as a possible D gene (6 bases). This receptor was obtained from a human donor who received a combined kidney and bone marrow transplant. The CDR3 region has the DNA TGTGCCAGCAGCTTAGAACAGGGAACGCAGTATTTT. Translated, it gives CASSLEQGTQYF.